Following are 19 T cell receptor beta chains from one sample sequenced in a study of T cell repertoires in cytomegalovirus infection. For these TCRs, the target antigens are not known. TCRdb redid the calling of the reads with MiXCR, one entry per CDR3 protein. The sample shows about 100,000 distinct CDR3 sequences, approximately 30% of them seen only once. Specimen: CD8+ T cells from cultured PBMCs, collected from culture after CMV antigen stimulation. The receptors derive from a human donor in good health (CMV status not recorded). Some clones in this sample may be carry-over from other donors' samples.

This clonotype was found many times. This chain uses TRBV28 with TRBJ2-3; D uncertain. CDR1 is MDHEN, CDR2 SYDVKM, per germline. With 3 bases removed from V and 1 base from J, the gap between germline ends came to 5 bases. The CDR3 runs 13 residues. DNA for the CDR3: TGTGCCAGCAGTTTGACACGCACAGATACGCAGTATTTT. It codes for CASSLTRTDTQYF.

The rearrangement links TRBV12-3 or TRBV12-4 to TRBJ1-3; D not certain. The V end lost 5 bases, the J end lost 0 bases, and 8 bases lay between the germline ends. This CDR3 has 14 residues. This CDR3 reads CASSLTGSGNTIYF. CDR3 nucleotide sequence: TGTGCCAGCAGTCTCACGGGCTCTGGAAACACCATATATTTT.

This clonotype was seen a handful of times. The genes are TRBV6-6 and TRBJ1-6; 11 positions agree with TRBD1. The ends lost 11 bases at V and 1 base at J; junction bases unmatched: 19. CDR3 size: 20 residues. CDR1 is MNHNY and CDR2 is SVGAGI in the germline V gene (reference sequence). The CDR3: CASRTPGTGGFRSYNSPLHF. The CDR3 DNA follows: TGTGCCTCGCGAACACCCGGGACAGGGGGTTTTCGGTCCTATAATTCACCCCTCCACTTT.

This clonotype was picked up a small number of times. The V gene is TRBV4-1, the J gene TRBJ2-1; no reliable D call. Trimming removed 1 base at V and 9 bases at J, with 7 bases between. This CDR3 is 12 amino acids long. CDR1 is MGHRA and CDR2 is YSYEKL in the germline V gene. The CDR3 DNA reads TGCGCCAGCAGCCAAGTCATCGGTGAGCAGTTCTTC. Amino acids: CASSQVIGEQFF.

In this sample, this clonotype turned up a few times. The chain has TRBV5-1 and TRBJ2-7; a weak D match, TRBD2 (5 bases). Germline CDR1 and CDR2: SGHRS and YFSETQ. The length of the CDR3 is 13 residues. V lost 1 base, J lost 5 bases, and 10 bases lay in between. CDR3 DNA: TGCGCCAGCAGCTTGCACCTAGCAGACGAGCAGTACTTC. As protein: CASSLHLADEQYF.

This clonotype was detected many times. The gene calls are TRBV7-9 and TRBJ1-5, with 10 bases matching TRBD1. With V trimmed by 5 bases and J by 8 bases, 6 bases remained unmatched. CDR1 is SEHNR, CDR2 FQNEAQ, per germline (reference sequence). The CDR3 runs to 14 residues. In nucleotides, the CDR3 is TGTGCCAGCAGCGCGACAGGGGGCTCTGAGCCCCAGCATTTT. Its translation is CASSATGGSEPQHF. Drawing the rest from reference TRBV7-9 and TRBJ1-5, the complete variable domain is DTGVSQNPRHKITKRGQNVTFRCDPISEHNRLYWYRQTLGQGPEFLTYFQNEAQLEKSRLLSDRFSAERPKGSFSTLEIQRTEQGDSAMYLCASSATGGSEPQHFGDGTRLSIL.

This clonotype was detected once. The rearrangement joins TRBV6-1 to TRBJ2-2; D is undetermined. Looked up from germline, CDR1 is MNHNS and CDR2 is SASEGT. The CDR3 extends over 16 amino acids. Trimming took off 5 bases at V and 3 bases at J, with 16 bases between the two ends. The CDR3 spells CASSSYYAQYTGELFF. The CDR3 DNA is TGTGCCAGCAGTTCATACTACGCTCAGTACACCGGGGAGCTGTTTTTT.

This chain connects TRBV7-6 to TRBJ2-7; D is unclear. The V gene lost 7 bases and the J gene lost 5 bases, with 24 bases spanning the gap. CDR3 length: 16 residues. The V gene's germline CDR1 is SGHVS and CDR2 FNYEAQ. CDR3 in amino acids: CASIKWPPFEGDEQYF. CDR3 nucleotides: TGTGCCAGCATCAAGTGGCCCCCTTTTGAAGGTGACGAGCAGTACTTC. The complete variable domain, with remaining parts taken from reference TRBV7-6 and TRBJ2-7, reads GAGVSQSPRYKVTKRGQDVALRCDPISGHVSLYWYRQALGQGPEFLTYFNYEAQQDKSGLPNDRFSAERPEGSISTLTIQRTEQRDSAMYRCASIKWPPFEGDEQYFGPGTRLTVT.

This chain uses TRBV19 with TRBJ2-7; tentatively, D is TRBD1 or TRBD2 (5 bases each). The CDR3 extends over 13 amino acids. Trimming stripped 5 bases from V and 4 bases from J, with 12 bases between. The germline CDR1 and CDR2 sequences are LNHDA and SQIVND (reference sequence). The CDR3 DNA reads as TGTGCCAGTAGTCCCGGGACGGTATACGAGCAGTACTTC. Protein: CASSPGTVYEQYF.

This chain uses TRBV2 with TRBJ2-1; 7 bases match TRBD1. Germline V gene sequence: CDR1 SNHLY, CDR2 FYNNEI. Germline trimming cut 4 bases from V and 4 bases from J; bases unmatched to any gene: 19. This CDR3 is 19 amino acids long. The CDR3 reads CASSGTITGDMSGYNEQFF. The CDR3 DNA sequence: TGTGCCAGCAGTGGGACGATCACAGGGGACATGTCCGGTTACAATGAGCAGTTCTTC.

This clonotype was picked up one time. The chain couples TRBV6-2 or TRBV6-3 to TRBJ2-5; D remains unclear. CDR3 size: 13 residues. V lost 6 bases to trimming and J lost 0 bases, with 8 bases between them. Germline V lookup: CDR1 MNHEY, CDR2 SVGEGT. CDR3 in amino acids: CASREPYQETQYF. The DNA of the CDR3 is TGTGCCAGCAGGGAGCCGTACCAAGAGACCCAGTACTTC.

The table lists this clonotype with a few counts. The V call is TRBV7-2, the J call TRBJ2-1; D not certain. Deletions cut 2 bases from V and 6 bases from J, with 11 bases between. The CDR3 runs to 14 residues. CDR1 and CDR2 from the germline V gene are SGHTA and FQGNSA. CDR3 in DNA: TGTGCCAGCAGCTTAACCGGAAAAGGCAATGAGCAGTTCTTC. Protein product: CASSLTGKGNEQFF.

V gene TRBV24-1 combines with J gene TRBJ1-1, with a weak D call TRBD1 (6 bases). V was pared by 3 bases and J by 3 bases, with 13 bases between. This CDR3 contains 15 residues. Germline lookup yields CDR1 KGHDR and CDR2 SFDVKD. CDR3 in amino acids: CATSDGGGLDTEAFF. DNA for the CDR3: TGTGCCACCAGTGATGGGGGGGGCTTGGACACTGAAGCTTTCTTT.

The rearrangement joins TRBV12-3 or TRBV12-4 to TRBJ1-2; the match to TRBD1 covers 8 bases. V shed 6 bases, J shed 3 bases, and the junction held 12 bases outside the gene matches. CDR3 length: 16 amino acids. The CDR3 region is CASSRYQAGGDYGYTF. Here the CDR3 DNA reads TGTGCCAGCAGCCGATACCAGGCAGGGGGCGACTATGGCTACACCTTC.

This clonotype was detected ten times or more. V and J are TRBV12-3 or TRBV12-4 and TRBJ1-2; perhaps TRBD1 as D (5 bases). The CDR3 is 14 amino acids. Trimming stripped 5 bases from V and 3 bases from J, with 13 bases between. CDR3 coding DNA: TGTGCCAGCAGTAGCGCTGGGGCGGACTATGGCTACACCTTC. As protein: CASSSAGADYGYTF.

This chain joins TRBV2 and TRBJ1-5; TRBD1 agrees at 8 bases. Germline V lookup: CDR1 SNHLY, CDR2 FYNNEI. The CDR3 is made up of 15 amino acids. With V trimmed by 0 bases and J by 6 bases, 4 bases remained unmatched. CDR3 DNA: TGTGCCAGCAGTGAAGCGGACAGGGAGGGTCAGCCCCAGCATTTT. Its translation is CASSEADREGQPQHF.

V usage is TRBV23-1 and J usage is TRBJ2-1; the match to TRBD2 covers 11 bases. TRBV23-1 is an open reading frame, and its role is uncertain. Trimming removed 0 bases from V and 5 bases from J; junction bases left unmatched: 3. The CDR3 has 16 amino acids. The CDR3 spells CASSQSPSGGHNEQFF. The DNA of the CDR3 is TGCGCCAGCAGTCAATCTCCTAGCGGGGGGCACAATGAGCAGTTCTTC.

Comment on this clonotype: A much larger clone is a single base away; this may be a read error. CDR3 in amino acids: CAHGQNTGEPFF. The CDR3 nucleotides are TGTGCCCATGGGCAAAACACCGGGGAGCCGTTTTTT. This sequence joins TRBV6-1 and TRBJ2-2; tentative D call: TRBD2 (5 bases). Germline values: CDR1 MNHNS, CDR2 SASEGT. The CDR3 is 12 residues long.

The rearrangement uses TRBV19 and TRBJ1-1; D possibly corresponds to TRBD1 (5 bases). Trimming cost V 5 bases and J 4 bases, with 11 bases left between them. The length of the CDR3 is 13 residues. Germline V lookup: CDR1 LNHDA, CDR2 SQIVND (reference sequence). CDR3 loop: CASSDSLVTEAFF. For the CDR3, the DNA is TGTGCCAGTAGTGACAGTCTGGTCACTGAAGCTTTCTTT. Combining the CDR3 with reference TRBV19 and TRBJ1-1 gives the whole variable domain DGGITQSPKYLFRKEGQNVTLSCEQNLNHDAMYWYRQDPGQGLRLIYYSQIVNDFQKGDIAEGYSVSREKKESFPLTVTSAQKNPTAFYLCASSDSLVTEAFFGQGTRLTVV.